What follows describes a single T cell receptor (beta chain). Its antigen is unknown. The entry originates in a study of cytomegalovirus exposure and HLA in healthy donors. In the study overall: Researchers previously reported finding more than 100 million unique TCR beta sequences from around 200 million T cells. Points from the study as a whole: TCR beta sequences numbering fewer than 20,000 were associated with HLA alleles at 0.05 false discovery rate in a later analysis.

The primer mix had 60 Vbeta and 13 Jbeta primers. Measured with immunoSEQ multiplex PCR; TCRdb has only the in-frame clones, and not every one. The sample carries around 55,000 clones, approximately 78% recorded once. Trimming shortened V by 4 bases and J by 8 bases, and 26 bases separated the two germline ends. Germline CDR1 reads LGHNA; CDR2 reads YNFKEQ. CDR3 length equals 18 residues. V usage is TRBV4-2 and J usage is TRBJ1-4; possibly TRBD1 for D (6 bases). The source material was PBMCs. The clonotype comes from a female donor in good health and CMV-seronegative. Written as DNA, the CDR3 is TGTGCCAGCAGCCCACTACAGGGAAAGGGAGTGGGGCCCGAAAAACTGTTTTTT. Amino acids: CASSPLQGKGVGPEKLFF.